These T cell receptor beta chains were read from a single sample in a study of patients and donors after allogeneic stem cell transplantation. Each CDR3 protein gets one entry after TCRdb re-called the RT-PCR reads with MiXCR. The sample lists about a million distinct CDR3 sequences, about a sixth occurring once. Material: blood, either unsorted or a sorted T cell fraction (not recorded which). These receptors all stem from a human donor who was either an allogeneic HSCT recipient or a stem cell or donor lymphocyte infusion donor (not recorded which). It is not recorded whose cells these are; they may come from a transplant donor. Each CDR3 is given with its conserved first and last residue. A D gene is named only where the DNA matches it firmly. Clone sizes are given selectively: once, few, many, or a class where the clone is expanded.

>NA|TRBJ2-1|TRBV30|NA
TGTGCCTGGAGTGTACGGGTTGGGGAATTCGGGTTCTTC
CAWSVRVGEFGFF
>NA|TRBJ1-5|TRBV6-1|few
TGTGCCAGCAGCCCCACTTACCACTATAGCAATCAGCCCCAGCATTTT
CASSPTYHYSNQPQHF
>TRBD2|TRBJ2-1|TRBV9|NA
TGTGCCAGCAGTCAGCTCCTAGCGGGGTACAATGAGCAGTTCTTC
CASSQLLAGYNEQFF
>NA|TRBJ2-5|TRBV29-1|few
TGCAGCGTTGGTGAGACGGGACTGCGACAAGAGACCCAGTACTTC
CSVGETGLRQETQYF
>TRBD1|TRBJ1-2|TRBV20-1|NA
TGCAGTGCCATGCGGTGGGGACAGCTATCTGGCTACACCTTC
CSAMRWGQLSGYTF
>TRBD2|TRBJ2-3|TRBV5-1|few
TGCGCCAGCAACCCTCCTTCCGGGAGGGTAGATACGCAGTATTTT
CASNPPSGRVDTQYF
>NA|TRBJ1-2|TRBV28|many
TGTGCCAGCAGTTTAGAAATCGAGGGAACTGATGGCTACACCTTC
CASSLEIEGTDGYTF
>NA|TRBJ1-6|TRBV20-1|few
TGCAGTGCACCCCCCCCTCGGAGCTCCTATAATTCACCCCTCCACTTT
CSAPPPRSSYNSPLHF
>TRBD2|TRBJ2-3|TRBV9|few
TGTGCCAGCAGCAACCTAGCGGGAGCGAAGGGGGATACGCAGTATTTT
CASSNLAGAKGDTQYF
>NA|TRBJ2-3|TRBV29-1|NA
NA
CSVGGGSGPDTRYF
>TRBD2|TRBJ2-1|TRBV5-1|few
TGCGCCAGCGGACTAGCGGGAGGTATGGATGAGCAGTTCTTC
CASGLAGGMDEQFF
>NA|TRBJ1-1|TRBV20-1|few
TGCAGTGCTCCCGAGAGGCAAAGAAACACTGAAGCTTTCTTT
CSAPERQRNTEAFF
>NA|TRBJ2-3|TRBV5-1|many
TGCGCCAGCAGCCGCATTCCGGGACACGAGAACACAGATACGCAGTATTTT
CASSRIPGHENTDTQYF
>TRBD2|TRBJ2-6|TRBV5-1|few
TGCGCCAGCAGACGTGCCACTAGCGGGACTGGGGCCAACGTCCTGACTTTC
CASRRATSGTGANVLTF
>NA|TRBJ2-7|TRBV6-2/TRBV6-3|NA
TGTGCCAGCAATATAAACGTGGGAGCGCTCCACGAGCAGTACTTC
CASNINVGALHEQYF
>TRBD1|TRBJ1-6|TRBV6-1|many
TGTGCCAGCAGACCCGGCCGGGACAGGAATTCACCCCTCCACTTT
CASRPGRDRNSPLHF
>NA|TRBJ2-7|TRBV4-2|NA
TGTGCCAGCAGCCAAATCCTCGAAAAGCCCTCCTACGAGCAGTACTTC
CASSQILEKPSYEQYF
>NA|TRBJ1-2|TRBV20-1|few
TGCAGTGCGCCTGACGGGCGGGGGGGCTACACCTTC
CSAPDGRGGYTF
>NA|TRBJ2-3|TRBV7-2|NA
TGTGCCAGCAGCTGGGATCCGGGCCGTGGCACAGATACGCAGTATTTT
CASSWDPGRGTDTQYF
>TRBD2|TRBJ2-3|TRBV13|few
TGTGCCAGCAGCTCGCGCCTAGCGGGAGCGGATACGCAGTATTTT
CASSSRLAGADTQYF
>NA|TRBJ2-7|TRBV10-3|NA
TGTGCCATCAGTGAGCCGGGACTGGCAAGCTCCTACGAGCAGTACTTC
CAISEPGLASSYEQYF
>NA|TRBJ2-7|TRBV20-1|few
TGCAGTGCTAGAGGCCTACTGTCCTTCTCCTACGAGCAGTACTTC
CSARGLLSFSYEQYF
>NA|TRBJ1-2|TRBV5-6|few
TGTGCCAGCAGCCCTGGGGGTGTCACATATGGCTACACCTTC
CASSPGGVTYGYTF
>TRBD2|TRBJ2-5|TRBV6-2/TRBV6-3|NA
TGTGCCAGCAGTTATGCCGCGGGGGGACTTCAAGAGACCCAGTACTTC
CASSYAAGGLQETQYF
>NA|TRBJ2-7|TRBV6-2/TRBV6-3|few
TGTGCCAGCATAGGAAGGTCCGAGCAGTACTTC
CASIGRSEQYF
>NA|TRBJ2-1|TRBV5-1|NA
TGCGCCAGCAGCTTGGAGGCATTTAGCTCCTACAATGAGCAGTTCTTC
CASSLEAFSSYNEQFF
>TRBD2|TRBJ2-7|TRBV6-2/TRBV6-3|few
TGTGCCAGCAGTTACCTAGCGGGAAGGTACGAGCAGTACTTC
CASSYLAGRYEQYF
>NA|TRBJ2-4|TRBV5-1|NA
TGCGCCAGCAGAGAAGGGGACTTGCCAAGAAACATTCAGTACTTC
CASREGDLPRNIQYF
>NA|TRBJ2-3|TRBV7-2|few
TGTGCCAGCAGCCTTAGTTCCGGGTTCAAGTATTTT
CASSLSSGFKYF
>NA|TRBJ2-3|TRBV7-2|many
TGTGCCAGCAGCTTCCCTGGGACTAGCACAGATACGCAGTATTTT
CASSFPGTSTDTQYF
>NA|TRBJ2-3|TRBV2|few
TGTGCCAGCCTTCCACGCACAGATACGCAGTATTTT
CASLPRTDTQYF
>TRBD1|TRBJ1-4|TRBV12-3/TRBV12-4|few
TGTGCCAGCAGTCTTCCTACAGGGGGATCTAATGAAAAACTGTTTTTT
CASSLPTGGSNEKLFF
>NA|TRBJ1-2|TRBV25-1|few
TGTGCCAGCAAACAGGAAGGCTATGGCTACACCTTC
CASKQEGYGYTF
>NA|TRBJ1-1|TRBV7-8|NA
TGTGCCAGCAGCCCGCCCTTTTCCGGGGCGAGCACTGAAGCTTTCTTT
CASSPPFSGASTEAFF
>NA|TRBJ1-6|TRBV20-1|many
TGCAGTGTCAAGGGGGGGGCTTCACCCCTCCACTTT
CSVKGGASPLHF
>NA|TRBJ1-2|TRBV7-9|few
TGTGCCAGCAGCCCCCCGACAGAGGCGGGCTATGGCTACACCTTC
CASSPPTEAGYGYTF
>NA|TRBJ2-2|TRBV10-3|few
TGTGCCATCAGTGTACACACCAACACCGGGGAGCTGTTTTTT
CAISVHTNTGELFF
>TRBD1|TRBJ2-1|TRBV7-8|NA
TGTGCCAGCAGCTTAGCGCGAGCAGGGGGCGCCAATAGTTACAATGAGCAGTTCTTC
CASSLARAGGANSYNEQFF
>TRBD1|TRBJ1-2|TRBV6-1|few
TGTGCCAGCAGTGTCGGAAGACAGGGAAAGGGTGGCTACACCTTC
CASSVGRQGKGGYTF
>NA|TRBJ2-2|TRBV11-2|few
TGTGCCAGCAGCTCCTTCGGGGAGCGAAGGACCGGGGAGCTGTTTTTT
CASSSFGERRTGELFF
>TRBD1|TRBJ2-7|TRBV7-9|NA
TGTGCCAGCAGCCCTCCGGCGGCCAGGGGGAACTCCTACGAGCAGTACTTC
CASSPPAARGNSYEQYF
>NA|TRBJ1-1|TRBV7-9|once
TGTGCCAGCAGCTTTGGAGGGAGCCTGAACACTGAAGCTTTCTTT
CASSFGGSLNTEAFF
>NA|TRBJ2-1|TRBV5-6|many
TGTGCCAGCAGCTTTGTCACGGGAGCTCGGAATGAGCAGTTCTTC
CASSFVTGARNEQFF
>TRBD2|TRBJ2-3|TRBV5-1|NA
TGCGCCAGCAGCTCTGGACTAGCGGGTACCACAGATACGCAGTATTTT
CASSSGLAGTTDTQYF
>TRBD1|TRBJ2-7|TRBV12-3/TRBV12-4|NA
TGTGCCAGCAGCCTGGACAGGGGAACCTCCTACGAGCAGTACTTC
CASSLDRGTSYEQYF
>NA|TRBJ2-7|TRBV28|NA
TGTGCCAGCAGTTTACGAGCAGGGGCCGCCTACGAGCAGTACTTC
CASSLRAGAAYEQYF
>NA|TRBJ1-4|TRBV18|NA
TGTGCCAGCTCACCACGGTCGGATGAAAAACTGTTTTTT
CASSPRSDEKLFF
>NA|TRBJ2-3|TRBV7-2|NA
TGTGCCAGCAGCTTTGCGGCCCCCACAGATACGCAGTATTTT
CASSFAAPTDTQYF
>NA|TRBJ2-3|TRBV4-3|few
TGCGCCAGCAGCCAAGACCCAACGTACACAGATACGCAGTATTTT
CASSQDPTYTDTQYF
>NA|TRBJ2-5|TRBV15|few
TGTGCCACCAGCAGGCTGGGGGGAGAGACCCAGTACTTC
CATSRLGGETQYF
>TRBD1|TRBJ1-2|TRBV20-1|many
TGCAGTGCTAGAGAATTGGGACAGCGACTCCCTAACTATGGCTACACCTTC
CSARELGQRLPNYGYTF
>NA|TRBJ2-1|TRBV9|few
TGTGCCAGCAGCCTCTTGTGGGGCAGCTACAATGAGCAGTTCTTC
CASSLLWGSYNEQFF
>NA|TRBJ2-2|TRBV2|NA
TGTGCCAGCAGTCCCGAGGGGCAAAGCGGGGAGCTGTTTTTT
CASSPEGQSGELFF
>TRBD2|TRBJ2-3|TRBV7-8|NA
TGTGCCAGCAGCGCACAGCTCCGGGGGGAAAGAGCGCGCACAGATACGCAGTATTTT
CASSAQLRGERARTDTQYF
>TRBD1|TRBJ2-3|TRBV15|few
TGTGCCACCAGCAGAGTAGTCAACAGGGGCCCAGATACGCAGTATTTT
CATSRVVNRGPDTQYF
>NA|TRBJ2-3|TRBV4-3|few
TGCGCCAGCAGCCAAGATCCGAGGGATACGCAGTATTTT
CASSQDPRDTQYF
>NA|TRBJ2-1|TRBV9|NA
TGTGCCAGCAGCGTAAAGAGCGGTCATTCCAATGAGCAGTTCTTC
CASSVKSGHSNEQFF
>NA|TRBJ2-7|TRBV11-1|NA
TGTGCCAGCAGCCTGAATTGGGACATGGTCTACGAGCAGTACTTC
CASSLNWDMVYEQYF
>NA|TRBJ1-1|TRBV2|NA
TGTGCCAGCAGTGAAGCAGGCATAGGTGCTTTCTTT
CASSEAGIGAFF
>NA|TRBJ1-1|TRBV15|many
TGTGCCACCAGCAGAGATCAGACACGGACAAACACTGAAGCTTTCTTT
CATSRDQTRTNTEAFF